Listed below are T cell receptor beta chains from one sample, sequenced in a study of identifying expanded T cells in peripheral blood. The protocol was immunoSEQ multiplex PCR, while the TCRdb copy is restricted to in-frame clones and leaves out a portion. The sample lists 85,000 to 100,000 clones, around 88% occurring once. Sequenced input: blood. These receptor sequences come from a person aged 18 to 70 in good health. CDR3s include the opening cysteine and the closing phenylalanine or tryptophan. D genes are given only for firm matches. Not every row has a clone size; where given, it reads once, few, many or a size class.

clone_size j_call cdr3_length v_call d_call cdr3_nt cdr3_aa
- TRBJ1-1 18 TRBV7-8 TRBD1 TGTGCCAGCAGCCTCGGCTACAGGGGCAGGAGCCTAAACACTGAAGCTTTCTTT CASSLGYRGRSLNTEAFF
- TRBJ1-1 13 TRBV9 - TGTGCCAGCAGCGTAGTGGGGGGGCCTGAAGCTTTCTTT CASSVVGGPEAFF
- TRBJ2-7 14 TRBV27 - TGTGCCAGCAGTTTCCGTCAGTCACCATACGAGCAGTACTTC CASSFRQSPYEQYF
- TRBJ1-6 13 TRBV27 - TGTGCCAGCAGGTGGGGGGAACGGGGGACCCTCCACTTT CASRWGERGTLHF
- TRBJ2-7 11 TRBV27 - TGTGCCAGCAGTGCCTCAGGGGTTAAGTACTTC CASSASGVKYF
- TRBJ2-2 15 TRBV5-1 TRBD1 TGCGCCAGCAGCTTGTATCGGACAGGGACCGGGGAGCTGTTTTTT CASSLYRTGTGELFF
- TRBJ2-1 16 TRBV6-4 - TGTGCCAGCAGTGACGCGCCGGGGAGGAGGAACAATGAGCAGTTCTTC CASSDAPGRRNNEQFF
- TRBJ2-6 16 TRBV28 - TGTGCCAGCAGTCTACCCGGACAAGCTGGGGCCAACGTCCTGACTTTC CASSLPGQAGANVLTF
- TRBJ2-7 14 TRBV5-4 TRBD2 TGTGCCAGCAGCGGTAGCGGGGGGGCCCACGAGCAGTACTTC CASSGSGGAHEQYF
- TRBJ1-5 15 TRBV5-1 - TGCGCCAGCAGCCCGGACGGGGATAGCAATCAGCCCCAGCATTTT CASSPDGDSNQPQHF
- TRBJ1-2 18 TRBV6-1 TRBD1 TGTGCCAGCAGTGAAGCGTGGAGGACAGGGGCCATGGTATATGGCTACACCTTC CASSEAWRTGAMVYGYTF
once TRBJ2-3 14 TRBV7-3 - TGTGCCAGCAGCTTTGGACTGGGGGCAGATACGCAGTATTTT CASSFGLGADTQYF
- TRBJ2-3 15 TRBV28 - TGTGCCAGCAACGGAATCCTTTCTAGCACAGATACGCAGTATTTT CASNGILSSTDTQYF
- TRBJ2-7 15 TRBV7-9 - TGTGCCAGCAGCCCCCGGTATCGGGTGGGGTACGAGCAGTACTTC CASSPRYRVGYEQYF
- TRBJ2-7 15 TRBV5-5 - TGTGCCAGCAGCCGGCGGCAGGGGTACACCTACGAGCAGTACTTC CASSRRQGYTYEQYF
- TRBJ1-1 13 TRBV29-1 TRBD1 TGCAGCGTTGGACAGGGGGCAAGCACTGAAGCTTTCTTT CSVGQGASTEAFF
- TRBJ1-5 16 TRBV5-1 - TGCGCCAGCAGCTTGGAGTCTCCCGGGAACAATCAGCCCCAGCATTTT CASSLESPGNNQPQHF
- TRBJ2-3 15 TRBV15 TRBD2 TGTGCCACCAGCAGAGGAGCGGGGTCGGCAGATACGCAGTATTTT CATSRGAGSADTQYF
- TRBJ1-4 16 TRBV6-6 - TGTGCCAGCAGTTACTCGATCAGGACAGCTGGCTCAAAACTGTTTTTT CASSYSIRTAGSKLFF
few TRBJ2-3 14 TRBV7-3 TRBD2 TGTGCCAGCAGCTTAGGACTAGCGGGAGATACGCAGTATTTT CASSLGLAGDTQYF
- TRBJ2-5 15 TRBV5-4 TRBD2 TGTGCCAGCAGCTTGAGCCTAGCGGGGGTAGAGACCCAGTACTTC CASSLSLAGVETQYF
- TRBJ2-1 14 TRBV5-1 TRBD2 TGCGCCAGCTTTCGACTAGCGGGTACTAATGAGCAGTTCTTC CASFRLAGTNEQFF
- TRBJ1-1 13 TRBV29-1 - TGCAGCGCCATCCGAAGGACAGCCTTTGAAGCTTTCTTT CSAIRRTAFEAFF
- TRBJ2-7 17 TRBV7-2 TRBD1 TGTGCCAGCAGCAGACCGGCCAGGGTAGACAGGGCCTACGAGCAGTACTTC CASSRPARVDRAYEQYF
- TRBJ2-3 16 TRBV2 TRBD2 TGTGCCAGCAGCCCGGAGGGCGGGGGGAGCACAGATACGCAGTATTTT CASSPEGGGSTDTQYF
- TRBJ2-4 13 TRBV2 TRBD1 TGTGCCAGCAGTGAAGTGGACAGGAACATTCAGTACTTC CASSEVDRNIQYF
- TRBJ2-1 16 TRBV11-3 TRBD2 TGTGCCAGCAGCTCCCCGAGCGGGGGCGGGTCCAATGAGCAGTTCTTC CASSSPSGGGSNEQFF
few TRBJ2-2 15 TRBV30 - TGTGCCTGGAGTGTACCCGGGGTTGACACCGGGGAGCTGTTTTTT CAWSVPGVDTGELFF
- TRBJ2-7 13 TRBV7-9 - TGTGCCGTCGGCAGGGGAGGAACCTACGAGCAGTACTTC CAVGRGGTYEQYF
- TRBJ1-5 21 TRBV4-2 - TGTGCCAGCAGCCAAGCCTCGGGGCCGGGTGGGGGAACAGGGAACAATCAGCCCCAGCATTTT CASSQASGPGGGTGNNQPQHF
- TRBJ2-5 14 TRBV6-5 TRBD1 TGTGCCAGCAGTTATGGACAGGCGAAAGAGACCCAGTACTTC CASSYGQAKETQYF
- TRBJ1-2 14 TRBV27 TRBD1 TGTGCCAGCAGTTTTTCGGACAGGGGGCGAGGCTACACCTTC CASSFSDRGRGYTF
- TRBJ1-1 15 TRBV28 TRBD1 TGTGCCAGCAGTTTATTTGGCAGGGGGCCCACTGAAGCTTTCTTT CASSLFGRGPTEAFF
- TRBJ1-2 14 TRBV6-4 TRBD1 TGTGCCAGCAGTGCTGAGACAGGGGTCGGTGGCTACACCTTC CASSAETGVGGYTF
- TRBJ2-3 15 TRBV4-3 - TGCGCCAGCAGCCAAGGTTCGGGATACTGGGATACGCAGTATTTT CASSQGSGYWDTQYF
- TRBJ2-3 14 TRBV6-1 - TGTGCCAGCAGTGAATGGACGGGGTCAGATACGCAGTATTTT CASSEWTGSDTQYF